This note documents a single TCR beta chain sequence. This clonotype was recorded at least ten times. The antigen it binds to is not known. No quality values exist for individual bases; no much larger clone is one base distant. The sample comes from a study of identical twins (dated by TCRdb to 2016 to 2018). The study in broad terms: To test whether fetal clonotypes persist, this study deep-sequenced TCR alpha and beta repertoires from monozygotic twins, from unrelated adults of various ages, and from cord blood. Replicate twin experiments were performed at different times using different library preparation protocols to rule out contamination.

Only healthy Caucasian donors were included. Three pairs of female monozygotic twins, all aged about 18 to 30 years, were included in the twin cohort. Using Miltenyi CD45RO+ enrichment and human naive T-cell isolation kits, memory (CD45RO+) and naive T cells were isolated from PBMC. Library preparation used 5' RACE. Sequencing was performed on an Illumina HiSeq 2000. Template switching introduced a universal primer binding site; the final cDNA contained a unique molecular identifier, enabling accurate counting of TCR cDNA molecules. Specific primers in the conserved constant-segment region were used to synthesize first-strand cDNA for the TCR alpha and beta chains. Each cDNA library was double barcoded, with a SMART-Mk sample barcode plus Illumina barcodes, to control for contamination. TruSeq adapter sequences along with Illumina sample barcodes were introduced in two successive PCR steps. The Illumina HiSeq platform was used with custom primers to sequence TCR alpha and beta cDNA libraries. The original pipeline was this. MiGEC processed the raw reads to extract unique molecular identifiers, while MiXCR was used to determine the CDR3 positions. Recombination models were inferred per individual with the repgenHMM and IGoR tools using an EM algorithm. The tcR package in R was used for shared clonotype analysis, with sharing normalized by the product of cloneset sizes. To study raw recombination without the effects of thymic and clonal selection, out-of-frame nonproductive sequences were analyzed. The raw public reads went through TCRdb reprocessing: fastp at Q25, MiXCR clone calling, in-frame beta chains kept. Rows are combined by CDR3 protein, so each entry shows the most common genes and DNA. V and J calls and clone size were set by TCRdb, not the authors. The sample table holds hundreds of thousands of distinct CDR3 sequences, of which 6.5% to 9.5% were seen once. The top ten constitute approximately 2.1% of the sample.

The trim is 3 bases for V and 5 bases for J, with a gap of 4 bases between the germline ends. The CDR3 numbers 12 residues from cysteine through phenylalanine. Of all the DNA, just the CDR3 is kept, 36 bases in frame from base 1. The paper's findings and limits, for the study overall: In beta out-of-frame sequences, excess twin sharing was weaker, because having fewer shared sequences lowered the signal-to-noise ratio. Abundant cord blood beta clonotypes carried fewer insertions; young adult naive repertoires showed a weaker similar trend, while memory repertoires showed none. Compared with coincidental sharing between unrelated individuals, an excess of low generation-probability sequences was observed among out-of-frame TCR alpha sequences shared between twins. In monozygotic twins, out-of-frame TCR alpha sharing was systematically underestimated by recombination models, although the models agreed with sharing between unrelated individuals. Invariant T cells such as MAIT and iNKT could partly confound zero-insertion analyses, though diverse VJ usage argued against this for most clonotypes. Because the same donors could not be followed over many years, the conclusions depended on cross-sectional statistical analysis.

These same data were also listed under a study on yellow fever vaccine responses in identical twins. In that second paper, the authors write: The T cell response to vaccination in identical twins was reported by the authors to appear partly convergent and partly personalized. In identical twins, the study followed T cell clones that responded to the vaccine with precision.

The sequencing sample was made of memory (CD45RO+) T cells sorted from blood. Read against the paper, the sample's cell subset or site label means: CD45RO+ enriched T cells. The sequence came from a woman younger than 35 in good health. This chain joins TRBV12-3 or TRBV12-4 to TRBJ1-4; the D gene identity is not certain. The CDR3 protein sequence reads: CASSFGNEKLFF. The nucleotides are TGTGCCAGCAGTTTTGGGAATGAAAAACTGTTTTTT.